Following are 24 T cell receptor beta chains from one sample sequenced in a study of blood T cell repertoires in COVID-19. Clones were read by immunoSEQ multiplex PCR, and TCRdb kept only the in-frame ones, dropping some. The top ten clones hold 27% of a sample with more than 200,000 clones, roughly 88% of them seen once. The sequenced sample was peripheral blood. Receptors were obtained from a man aged 35 to 55 with acute or convalescent COVID-19.

This clone was detected only once. The chain recombines TRBV19 with TRBJ2-1, with 13 bases matching TRBD2. With V trimmed by 7 bases and J by 5 bases, 5 bases remained unmatched. The germline V gene has CDR1 LNHDA and CDR2 SQIVND (reference sequence). The CDR3 has 15 amino acids. CDR3 in amino acids: CASTPGLAGDNEQFF. The CDR3 coding sequence is TGTGCCAGTACTCCTGGACTAGCGGGAGACAATGAGCAGTTCTTC.

In this sample, this clone turned up once. CDR3 residues: CASSYRQGPDTEAFF. The CDR3 region has the DNA TGCGCCAGCAGCTATAGACAGGGCCCGGACACTGAAGCTTTCTTT. This rearrangement joins TRBV5-1 to TRBJ1-1, with 7 bases that match TRBD1. CDR3 size: 15 residues. V shed 3 bases and J 3 bases; nucleotides not matched to a gene: 8. Germline V CDR1 and CDR2: SGHRS, YFSETQ.

The chain employs TRBV14 and TRBJ2-7; 9 bases match TRBD2. The junction had 8 bases not matched to a gene; V was cut back by 1 base and J by 4 bases. This CDR3 has 16 amino acids. In germline, CDR1 is SGHDN, CDR2 FVKESK. The CDR3 protein is CASSQVNSGRVYEQYF. The CDR3 bases are TGTGCCAGCAGCCAAGTTAATAGCGGGAGAGTTTACGAGCAGTACTTC. The entire variable domain, with the rest obtained from reference TRBV14 and TRBJ2-7, is as follows: EAGVTQFPSHSVIEKGQTVTLRCDPISGHDNLYWYRRVMGKEIKFLLHFVKESKQDESGMPNNRFLAERTGGTYSTLKVQPAELEDSGVYFCASSQVNSGRVYEQYFGPGTRLTVT.

The chain links TRBV23-1 to TRBJ1-1, with a weak D call TRBD1 (6 bases). TRBV23-1 is sorted into the ORF group, with uncertain function. Trimming removed 0 bases from V and 6 bases from J, with 14 bases in between. CDR3 length: 15 residues. The CDR3 protein is CASSQSSGRGPEAFF. The CDR3 coding sequence is TGCGCCAGCAGTCAATCATCTGGCAGGGGCCCTGAAGCTTTCTTT.

This chain links TRBV10-2 with TRBJ1-6; 9 nucleotides line up with TRBD1. This CDR3 contains 13 residues. Germline V gene lookup returns CDR1 WSHSY and CDR2 SAAADI. V lost 11 bases to trimming and J lost 7 bases; unmatched junction nucleotides: 6. The CDR3 here is CAARDRVNSPLHF. The CDR3 DNA follows: TGCGCCGCTAGGGACAGGGTGAATTCACCCCTCCACTTT.

J is TRBJ1-1 and V is TRBV6-5; D is uncertain. V was clipped by 0 bases and J by 1 base, with 9 bases between them. Germline CDR1 is MNHEY and CDR2 is SVGAGI. This CDR3 comprises 15 residues. CDR3 coding DNA: TGTGCCAGCAGTTACTCGAGGCGGCCGAACACTGAAGCTTTCTTT. It is translated as CASSYSRRPNTEAFF.

The chain uses TRBV5-1 and TRBJ2-3, with D possibly matching TRBD1 (6 bases). The CDR3 runs to 15 residues. Between the trimmed V and J ends, which lost 0 bases and 2 bases, there was a span of 10 bases. Germline V gives CDR1 SGHRS, CDR2 YFSETQ. Here the CDR3 DNA reads TGCGCCAGCAGCTTGGCGGGACAACCCACAGATACGCAGTATTTT. Protein sequence: CASSLAGQPTDTQYF. Supplemented by reference TRBV5-1 and TRBJ2-3, the full variable domain reads KAGVTQTPRYLIKTRGQQVTLSCSPISGHRSVSWYQQTPGQGLQFLFEYFSETQRNKGNFPGRFSGRQFSNSRSEMNVSTLELGDSALYLCASSLAGQPTDTQYFGPGTRLTVL.

The V gene is TRBV20-1, the J gene TRBJ1-1, with D possibly being TRBD1 (6 bases). This CDR3 is built from 15 residues. Between the trimmed V and J ends, which lost 3 bases and 0 bases, there was a span of 14 bases. Germline assignment: CDR1 DFQATT and CDR2 SNEGSKA (reference sequence). CDR3 sequence reads: CSASPRGYLNTEAFF. CDR3 nucleotide sequence: TGCAGTGCTAGTCCCAGGGGATACCTGAACACTGAAGCTTTCTTT.

The chain combines TRBV3-1 (or the pseudogene TRBV3-2) with TRBJ2-2; D gene unclear. The germline V gene encodes CDR1 LGHDT and CDR2 YNNKEL (reference sequence). The ends were cut back, 4 bases at V and 6 bases at J, with 6 bases in the middle. The CDR3 loop spans 12 amino acids. CDR3 sequence (DNA): TGTGCCAGCAGCCTTCTCCCCGGGGAGCTGTTTTTT. It codes for CASSLLPGELFF.

This clone was seen only a few times. The gene calls are TRBV2 and TRBJ1-2; TRBD1 is a possible D gene (6 bases). V dropped 8 bases and J dropped 3 bases, with 7 bases sitting between them. The length of the CDR3 is 11 residues. Germline lookup yields CDR1 SNHLY and CDR2 FYNNEI. CDR3 DNA sequence: TGTGCCAGCTCAGGGGACTATGGCTACACCTTC. Translating gives CASSGDYGYTF. Using reference TRBV2 and TRBJ1-2 for the parts outside the CDR3, the full variable domain is EPEVTQTPSHQVTQMGQEVILRCVPISNHLYFYWYRQILGQKVEFLVSFYNNEISEKSEIFDDQFSVERPDGSNFTLKIRSTKLEDSAMYFCASSGDYGYTFGSGTRLTVV.

The V and J genes are TRBV19 and TRBJ1-5; D remains unclear. Between the trimmed V and J ends, which lost 4 bases and 4 bases, there was a span of 5 bases. The CDR3 is 12 amino acids. CDR1 is LNHDA, CDR2 SQIVND, per germline (reference sequence). CDR3 sequence (DNA): TGTGCCAGTAGTACCCTTAATCAGCCCCAGCATTTT. Amino acid sequence: CASSTLNQPQHF.

The chain is built from TRBV7-9 and TRBJ1-1; TRBD1 matches 9 bases. CDR3 length: 15 amino acids. From germline, CDR1 is SEHNR and CDR2 FQNEAQ (reference sequence). The trim removed 3 bases at V and 6 bases at J, leaving 8 bases unmatched. The CDR3 DNA sequence: TGTGCCAGCAGCTTGGACAGGGGCTGGGGAGCTGAAGCTTTCTTT. Protein: CASSLDRGWGAEAFF.

Details on this clone: The identical CDR3 is also encoded by other nucleotide sequences in the sample. The rearrangement links TRBV10-3 to TRBJ2-5, with a weak D call TRBD1 (5 bases). The CDR3 is 13 residues long. CDR1 and CDR2 from the germline V gene are ENHRY and SYGVKD. Trimming left V 3 bases short and J 4 bases short, with 9 bases between. CDR3 in amino acids: CAISDGRAETQYF. The CDR3 DNA follows: TGTGCCATCAGTGACGGCAGGGCAGAGACCCAGTACTTC.

The chain couples TRBV29-1 to TRBJ2-1; D perhaps matches TRBD2 (5 bases). The CDR3 length is 14 residues. Trimming left V 4 bases short and J 8 bases short, with 18 bases between. Germline V gene sequence: CDR1 SQVTM, CDR2 ANQGSEA. The CDR3 DNA reads TGCAGCGTTGTTGCCAGCGGCGGCCGGGATGAGCAGTTCTTC. The encoded protein is CSVVASGGRDEQFF.

As to this clone: This CDR3 is also generated by other DNA sequences in the sample. This rearrangement joins TRBV12-3 or TRBV12-4 to TRBJ1-5; D remains unclear. The V and J ends lost 3 bases and 4 bases respectively, with 4 bases between them. The CDR3 covers 12 residues. The CDR3 nucleotides are TGTGCCAGCAGTTTCGGGAATCAGCCCCAGCATTTT. It codes for CASSFGNQPQHF.

J is TRBJ2-1 and V is TRBV5-6; a weak D match, TRBD1 (5 bases). The V gene's germline CDR1 is SGHDT and CDR2 YYEEEE. The CDR3 has 16 amino acids. Trimming pared 4 bases from V and 0 bases from J, leaving 14 bases between. The CDR3 region is CASSARVFGSYNEQFF. The DNA for the CDR3 is TGTGCCAGCAGCGCCAGGGTATTCGGCTCCTACAATGAGCAGTTCTTC.

As concerns this clone: At one boundary the junction diverges from the germline segment, which might be a read error. V is TRBV12-3 or TRBV12-4 and J is TRBJ1-5; no reliable D call. The CDR3 contains 13 residues. This chain's CDR3 is CASTLNYNQPQHF. CDR3 nucleotide sequence: TGTGCCAGCACTTTAAACTACAATCAGCCCCAGCATTTT.

The rearrangement joins TRBV12-3 or TRBV12-4 to TRBJ2-2, with D uncertain. Trimming stripped 6 bases from V and 7 bases from J, with 3 bases between. There are 10 residues in the CDR3. This chain's CDR3 is CASRSGELFF. The DNA of the CDR3 is TGTGCCAGCAGGAGCGGGGAGCTGTTTTTT.

The CDR3 DNA sequence: TGTGCCAGCAGCAGGATCAACACTGAAGCTTTCTTT. Amino acids: CASSRINTEAFF. The chain combines TRBV6-5 with TRBJ1-1; D is undetermined. The CDR3 covers 12 residues. CDR1 and CDR2 (germline): MNHEY, SVGAGI. The V and J ends lost 6 bases and 2 bases respectively, with 7 bases between them.

V and J are TRBV7-7 and TRBJ2-5, with 8 bases lining up with TRBD1. The CDR3 is made up of 15 amino acids. Germline loops: CDR1 SSHAT, CDR2 FNYEAQ (reference sequence). With V trimmed by 5 bases and J by 3 bases, 8 bases remained unmatched. This CDR3 reads CASSRWDRSKETQYF. The CDR3 DNA is TGTGCCAGCAGCCGTTGGGACAGGAGTAAAGAGACCCAGTACTTC.

This rearrangement joins TRBV27 to TRBJ1-5; D gene uncertain. Trimming cost V 10 bases and J 0 bases, with 10 bases left between them. CDR3 length: 13 residues. Germline loops: CDR1 MNHEY, CDR2 SMNVEV (reference sequence). CDR3 amino acids: CATAGDSNQPQHF. CDR3 coding DNA: TGTGCCACCGCCGGGGATAGCAATCAGCCCCAGCATTTT.

The rearrangement links TRBV20-1 to TRBJ2-1; 7 bases agree with TRBD1. The CDR3 runs 13 residues. Trimming took 3 bases from V and 6 from J; bases not matched to a gene: 5. CDR1 DFQATT and CDR2 SNEGSKA come from the germline V gene (reference sequence). The CDR3 loop reads CSASQDRSNEQFF. CDR3 bases: TGCAGTGCTAGTCAGGACAGGAGCAATGAGCAGTTCTTC.

This clone has a single count. The V call is TRBV27, the J call TRBJ1-6, with a possible D match to TRBD1 (5 bases). CDR1 and CDR2 (germline): MNHEY, SMNVEV (reference sequence). V lost 3 bases and J 7 bases, leaving 13 bases between the germline ends. The CDR3 sequence is 15 residues long. The CDR3 sequence: CASSLYRNLNSPLHF. In DNA, the CDR3 is TGTGCCAGCAGTTTGTACAGGAATCTCAATTCACCCCTCCACTTT.

The chain is built from TRBV7-9 and TRBJ1-2; possibly TRBD1 for D (5 bases). The germline CDR1 and CDR2 sequences are SEHNR and FQNEAQ (reference sequence). This CDR3 is built from 16 residues. V was cut by 5 bases and J by 3 bases, with 19 bases left in between. The CDR3 region has the DNA TGTGCCAGCAGCAAACCCCCCCCGGGGGAGGACTATGGCTACACCTTC. This translates into CASSKPPPGEDYGYTF.